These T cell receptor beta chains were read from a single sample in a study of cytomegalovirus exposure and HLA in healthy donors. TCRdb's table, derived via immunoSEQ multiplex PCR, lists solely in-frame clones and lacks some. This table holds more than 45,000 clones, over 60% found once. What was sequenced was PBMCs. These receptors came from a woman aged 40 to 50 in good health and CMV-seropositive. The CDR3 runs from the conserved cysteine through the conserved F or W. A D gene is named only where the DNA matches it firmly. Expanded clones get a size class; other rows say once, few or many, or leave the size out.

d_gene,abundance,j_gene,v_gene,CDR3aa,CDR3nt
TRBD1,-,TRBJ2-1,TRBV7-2,CASSLEQGAYNEQFF,TGTGCCAGCAGCTTAGAACAGGGGGCCTACAATGAGCAGTTCTTC
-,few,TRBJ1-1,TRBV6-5,CASSRGSEAFF,TGTGCCAGCTCGAGGGGGTCTGAAGCTTTCTTT
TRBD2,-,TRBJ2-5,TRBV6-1,CASSELAGGQETQYF,TGTGCCAGCAGTGAACTAGCGGGGGGGCAAGAGACCCAGTACTTC
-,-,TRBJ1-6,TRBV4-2,CASSQDLGGGASRSPLHF,TGTGCCAGCAGCCAAGACCTAGGTGGTGGTGCCAGTCGATCACCCCTCCACTTT
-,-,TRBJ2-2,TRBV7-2,CASSLHSTGELFF,TGTGCCAGCTCCCTGCATAGCACCGGGGAGCTGTTTTTT
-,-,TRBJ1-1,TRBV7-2,CASSLEMNTEAFF,TGTGCCAGCAGCCTGGAGATGAACACTGAAGCTTTCTTT
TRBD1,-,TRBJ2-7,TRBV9,CASNRQGSYEQYF,TGTGCCAGCAACCGACAGGGCTCCTACGAGCAGTACTTC
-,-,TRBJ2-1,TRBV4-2,CASSQRTTGAQAYNEQFF,TGTGCCAGCAGCCAAAGGACCACAGGAGCACAGGCGTACAATGAGCAGTTCTTC
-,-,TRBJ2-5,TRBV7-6,CASSLADSEWETQYF,TGTGCCAGCAGCTTAGCCGACTCCGAGTGGGAGACCCAGTACTTC
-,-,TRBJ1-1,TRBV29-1,CSVRKGALKNTEAFF,TGCAGCGTCCGAAAAGGGGCCTTAAAGAACACTGAAGCTTTCTTT
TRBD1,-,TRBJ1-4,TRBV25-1,CASTPGTGIEKLFF,TGTGCCAGCACACCCGGGACAGGGATTGAAAAACTGTTTTTT
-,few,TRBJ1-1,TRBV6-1,CASSDRMNTEAFF,TGTGCCAGCAGTGATAGAATGAACACTGAAGCTTTCTTT
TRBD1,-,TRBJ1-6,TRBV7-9,CASSLALQGAGGSPLHF,TGTGCCAGCAGCTTAGCGCTGCAGGGGGCAGGCGGTTCACCCCTCCACTTT
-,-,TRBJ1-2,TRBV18,CASSPTSEGSGYTF,TGTGCCAGCTCACCCACCTCGGAGGGGAGCGGCTACACCTTC
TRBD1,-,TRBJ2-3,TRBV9,CASSATGQGTQYF,TGTGCCAGCAGCGCGACAGGGCAAGGTACGCAGTATTTT
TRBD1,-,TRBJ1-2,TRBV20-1,CSAGTAYGYTF,TGCAGTGCAGGGACAGCCTATGGCTACACCTTC
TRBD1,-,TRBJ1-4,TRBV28,CASSLGQGGNEKLFF,TGTGCCAGCAGTTTAGGACAGGGAGGTAATGAAAAACTGTTTTTT
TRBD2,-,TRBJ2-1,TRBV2,CASTPTSGGIYNEQFF,TGTGCCAGCACCCCGACTAGCGGGGGAATCTACAATGAGCAGTTCTTC
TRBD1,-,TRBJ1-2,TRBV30,CAWSVDRASYGYTF,TGTGCCTGGAGCGTGGACAGGGCGAGTTATGGCTACACCTTC
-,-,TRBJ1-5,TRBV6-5,CASRAYSNQPQHF,TGTGCCAGCAGGGCATATAGCAATCAGCCCCAGCATTTT
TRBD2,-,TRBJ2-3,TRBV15,CATSRPAGGGTDTQYF,TGTGCCACCAGCAGACCTGCGGGGGGGGGCACAGATACGCAGTATTTT
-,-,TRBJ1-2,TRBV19,CASRGAASPGYTF,TGTGCCAGTAGGGGGGCCGCGTCCCCTGGCTACACCTTC